The rows below give T cell receptor beta chains drawn from one sample of a study of blood T cell repertoires in COVID-19. TCRdb's table, derived via immunoSEQ multiplex PCR, lists solely in-frame clones and lacks some. The data contain hundreds of thousands of clones, approximately 87% of them singletons. Sequencing used peripheral blood. These receptors all stem from a man between 60 and 70 years old who had recovered from COVID-19. The CDR3 runs from the conserved cysteine through the conserved F or W. Each record gives: D gene, clone size, J gene, V gene, CDR3 protein, CDR3 DNA. A D gene is named only where the DNA matches it firmly. The size of a clone is reported for some rows only, either as once, few or many, or as a class for expanded clones.

.	.	TRBJ2-3	TRBV21-1	CASSYRDTDTQYF	TGTGCCAGCAGCTACCGGGATACAGATACGCAGTATTTT
TRBD2	.	TRBJ2-5	TRBV6-5	CASSFLAGGGETQYF	TGTGCCAGCAGTTTCCTAGCGGGGGGCGGAGAGACCCAGTACTTC
TRBD1	few	TRBJ1-1	TRBV27	CASSFLGGQAEAFF	TGTGCCAGCAGTTTCCTTGGGGGACAGGCGGAAGCTTTCTTT
.	.	TRBJ1-1	TRBV5-1	CASSEDIYTEAFF	TGCGCCAGCAGCGAGGACATTTACACTGAAGCTTTCTTT
.	.	TRBJ2-3	TRBV11-2	CASSLDGARPTDTQYF	TGTGCCAGCAGCTTAGATGGGGCCCGTCCCACAGATACGCAGTATTTT
TRBD2	.	TRBJ2-5	TRBV27	CASSPSLLAGFQETQYF	TGTGCCAGCAGTCCGTCCTTGCTAGCGGGTTTTCAAGAGACCCAGTACTTC
.	.	TRBJ2-2	TRBV19	CASSIRGTGELFF	TGTGCCAGTAGTATAAGGGGTACCGGGGAGCTGTTTTTT
.	.	TRBJ2-4	TRBV5-1	CASSLAQIGVSGKNIQYF	TGCGCCAGCAGCTTGGCCCAGATCGGGGTCAGCGGCAAAAACATTCAGTACTTC
TRBD2	.	TRBJ2-1	TRBV12-5	CASVRTHLAGDHEQFF	TGTGCTAGTGTCCGAACCCACCTAGCGGGGGACCATGAGCAGTTCTTC
TRBD1	.	TRBJ1-5	TRBV19	CASRWTGTGSGVSNQPQHF	TGTGCCAGCCGGTGGACTGGGACAGGGTCGGGGGTGAGCAATCAGCCCCAGCATTTT
.	.	TRBJ1-2	TRBV7-9	CASSLVSYGYTF	TGTGCCAGCAGCTTAGTTAGTTATGGCTACACCTTC
TRBD1	.	TRBJ1-1	TRBV6-5	CASLRDRGTQAFF	TGTGCCAGTCTCCGGGACAGGGGAACTCAAGCTTTCTTT
TRBD1	.	TRBJ2-3	TRBV4-1	CASSQPAIRGQGRTDTQYF	TGCGCCAGCAGCCAACCCGCAATTCGGGGACAGGGCCGCACAGATACGCAGTATTTT
TRBD1	.	TRBJ1-1	TRBV19	CASSIDRDSRRTEAFF	TGTGCCAGTAGTATAGATCGGGACAGTCGGAGGACTGAAGCTTTCTTT
TRBD1	.	TRBJ2-3	TRBV7-3	CASSFQGADTQYF	TGTGCCAGCAGCTTCCAGGGGGCAGATACGCAGTATTTT
TRBD2	once	TRBJ2-1	TRBV18	CASRERELSVYNEQFF	TGTGCCAGCCGGGAGCGGGAGTTATCTGTGTACAATGAGCAGTTCTTC
TRBD1	.	TRBJ2-3	TRBV5-1	CASSLAGRQGAIDTQYF	TGCGCCAGCAGCTTGGCCGGGAGACAGGGGGCCATAGATACGCAGTATTTT
.	once	TRBJ1-5	TRBV3-1/TRBV3-2	CASSQDARGSNQPQHF	TGTGCCAGCAGCCAAGATGCCAGGGGTTCAAATCAGCCCCAGCATTTT
TRBD1	.	TRBJ2-4	TRBV7-7	CASSLRFTWTGSSIGKNIQYF	TGTGCCAGCAGCTTACGATTCACCTGGACAGGGAGTTCCATAGGCAAAAACATTCAGTACTTC
TRBD1	.	TRBJ2-7	TRBV5-5	CASSSPGQGYEQYF	TGTGCCAGCAGCTCGCCGGGACAGGGCTACGAGCAGTACTTC
TRBD2	.	TRBJ2-1	TRBV7-3	CASSRSLAGYNEQFF	TGTGCCAGCAGCCGGTCACTAGCGGGTTACAATGAGCAGTTCTTC
.	few	TRBJ2-3	TRBV30	CAWSPGVDTQYF	TGTGCCTGGAGCCCAGGGGTAGATACGCAGTATTTT